Below, 27 T cell receptor beta chains from the same sample are listed, as sequenced in a study of blood T cell repertoires in COVID-19. Profiling relied on immunoSEQ multiplex PCR, and the TCRdb table lists in-frame clones only, not all of them. The sample yields 90,000 or so clones, around 87% seen once. What was sequenced was peripheral blood. These TCRs come from a human donor in a cohort sampled during active COVID-19.

V gene TRBV7-6 combines with J gene TRBJ2-1; 8 nucleotides agree with TRBD2. Germline CDR1 is SGHVS and CDR2 is FNYEAQ. This CDR3 has 14 amino acids. V trimming: 5 bases; J trimming: 10 bases; junction bases outside the gene matches: 10. CDR3 loop: CASSDGTRFEEQFF. The DNA of the CDR3 is TGTGCCAGCAGCGACGGGACTAGATTCGAGGAGCAGTTCTTC.

The V call is TRBV15, the J call TRBJ2-1; D possibly corresponds to TRBD1 (5 bases). Trimming took off 1 base at V and 8 bases at J, with 9 bases between the two ends. The germline gives CDR1 LNHNV, CDR2 YYDKDF (reference sequence). This CDR3 contains 13 residues. In DNA form, the CDR3 reads TGTGCCACCAGCAGAGTTAGGGGTGATGAGCAGTTCTTC. Encoded protein: CATSRVRGDEQFF. The complete variable domain, with remaining parts taken from reference TRBV15 and TRBJ2-1, reads DAMVIQNPRYQVTQFGKPVTLSCSQTLNHNVMYWYQQKSSQAPKLLFHYYDKDFNNEADTPDNFQSRRPNTSFCFLDIRSPGLGDTAMYLCATSRVRGDEQFFGPGTRLTVL.

The chain has TRBV28 and TRBJ2-7; 7 bases fit TRBD1. CDR1 is MDHEN, CDR2 SYDVKM, per germline. This CDR3 is 14 amino acids long. Trimming cost V 2 bases and J 4 bases; bases outside gene matches: 5. In nucleotides, the CDR3 is TGTGCCAGCAGTTTACAGGGGGTGACATACGAGCAGTACTTC. As protein: CASSLQGVTYEQYF.

The V gene is TRBV9, the J gene TRBJ2-7, with 9 positions matching TRBD2. CDR1 and CDR2 from the germline V gene are SGDLS and YYNGEE. The CDR3 is 14 amino acids. With 4 bases clipped from V and 3 bases from J, the junction kept 5 bases outside the gene matches. CDR3 in DNA: TGTGCCAGCAGCTATAGCGGGGGAAACTACGAGCAGTACTTC. Translating it yields CASSYSGGNYEQYF.

This chain uses TRBV29-1 with TRBJ2-1; D unclear. Trimming shortened V by 6 bases and J by 9 bases, and 9 bases separated the two germline ends. The CDR3 is 10 residues long. Germline values: CDR1 SQVTM, CDR2 ANQGSEA. In DNA form, the CDR3 reads TGCAGCGTCCAGGCAGGTGAGCAGTTCTTC. It encodes CSVQAGEQFF.

This chain uses TRBV27 with TRBJ1-4; D remains ambiguous. The CDR3 is 15 amino acids. The V end was cut by 0 bases, the J end by 4 bases, with 9 bases between. Germline CDR1 is MNHEY and CDR2 is SMNVEV (reference sequence). The CDR3 region has the DNA TGTGCCAGCAGTTTATCCTCCACATATAATGAAAAACTGTTTTTT. Translated: CASSLSSTYNEKLFF.

V usage is TRBV7-9 and J usage is TRBJ2-4; D gene ambiguous. Germline CDR1 reads SEHNR; CDR2 reads FQNEAQ (reference sequence). The V end was cut by 4 bases, the J end by 0 bases, with 13 bases between. This CDR3 spans 16 amino acids. In DNA, the CDR3 is TGTGCCAGCAGCTCCCGACACGACCTAGCCAAAAACATTCAGTACTTC. This encodes CASSSRHDLAKNIQYF.

V gene TRBV6-1 combines with J gene TRBJ2-3, with 8 bases that match TRBD1. The CDR3 length is 14 residues. Trimming removed 7 bases from V and 4 bases from J; junction bases left unmatched: 7. From germline, CDR1 is MNHNS and CDR2 SASEGT. The CDR3 sequence: CASTHTGGSDTQYF. The CDR3 DNA follows: TGTGCCAGCACCCATACAGGGGGATCAGATACGCAGTATTTT.

The table lists this clone with a count of one. The rearrangement uses TRBV5-1 and TRBJ1-1; D is ambiguous. In germline, CDR1 is SGHRS, CDR2 YFSETQ. The V gene lost 0 bases and the J gene lost 6 bases, with 15 bases spanning the gap. There are 15 residues in the CDR3. The CDR3 DNA follows: TGCGCCAGCAGCTTGGTGAACCCCAGTTTGCCTGAAGCTTTCTTT. It is translated as CASSLVNPSLPEAFF.

The J gene is TRBJ2-1, the V gene TRBV7-9; 10 bases match TRBD2. Germline-derived CDR1 and CDR2 are SEHNR and FQNEAQ (reference sequence). After removal of 7 bases from V and 3 bases from J, the junction contained 3 bases not matched to a gene. The CDR3 is 14 amino acids. The CDR3 loop is CASTSGGYYNEQFF. For the CDR3, the DNA is TGTGCCAGCACTAGCGGGGGCTACTACAATGAGCAGTTCTTC.

The chain has TRBV7-2 and TRBJ1-2; 12 bases line up with TRBD1. The CDR3 totals 17 residues. CDR1 is SGHTA and CDR2 is FQGNSA in the germline V gene. Trimming at V came to 4 bases and at J to 5 bases, leaving 11 bases not matched to a gene. In DNA, the CDR3 is TGTGCCAGCAGCTCTCGATCCGGGACAGGGGGCCCGTATGGCTACACCTTC. The encoded protein is CASSSRSGTGGPYGYTF.

About this clone itself: The junction and the germline gene differ at one end; a read error may be behind it. This chain joins TRBV7-3 and TRBJ1-5; D is unresolved. Germline CDR1 and CDR2: SGHTA and FQGTGA. This CDR3 spans 11 amino acids. For the CDR3, the DNA is TGTGCCAGCAGCGGCTTGGAGGGCCCCGCATTT. It translates to CASSGLEGPAF.

The chain combines TRBV18 with TRBJ1-2, with D tentatively TRBD1 (5 bases). Trimming pared 3 bases from V and 5 bases from J, leaving 19 bases between. CDR1 is KGHSH and CDR2 is LQKENI in the germline V gene. This CDR3 has 16 residues. CDR3 sequence reads: CASSPMTASPIYGYTF. CDR3 coding DNA: TGTGCCAGCTCACCTATGACAGCGTCCCCCATATATGGCTACACCTTC.

The V and J genes are TRBV19 and TRBJ1-1; D not certain. V lost 9 bases, J lost 8 bases, and 22 bases lay in between. The CDR3 is 14 residues long. CDR1 is LNHDA and CDR2 is SQIVND in the germline V gene (reference sequence). For the CDR3, the DNA is TGTGCCAGCGCCCAATTGGTCGGGGTAGGGGAAGCTTTCTTT. Translation gives CASAQLVGVGEAFF.

CDR3 coding DNA: TGTGCCAGCAGCCGGACTTCCGGGGATACGCAGTATTTT. It is translated as CASSRTSGDTQYF. The V and J genes are TRBV7-2 and TRBJ2-3; maybe TRBD2 (5 bases). This CDR3 contains 13 residues. Per germline, CDR1 SGHTA and CDR2 FQGNSA. Trimming left V 5 bases short and J 6 bases short, with 12 bases between. The entire variable domain, with the rest obtained from reference TRBV7-2 and TRBJ2-3, is as follows: GAGVSQSPSNKVTEKGKDVELRCDPISGHTALYWYRQSLGQGLEFLIYFQGNSAPDKSGLPSDRFSAERTGGSVSTLTIQRTQQEDSAVYLCASSRTSGDTQYFGPGTRLTVL.

This clone showed up just a few times. The chain is built from TRBV4-1 and TRBJ1-5; perhaps TRBD1 as D (6 bases). Germline CDR1 reads MGHRA; CDR2 reads YSYEKL. The length of the CDR3 is 17 residues. The germline V and J ends were trimmed by 4 bases and 0 bases, with 16 bases remaining between them. CDR3 DNA sequence: TGCGCCAGCAGCCTTTTCGGGGGGCCGGATAGCAATCAGCCCCAGCATTTT. Translation gives CASSLFGGPDSNQPQHF.

V and J are TRBV6-5 and TRBJ1-6; TRBD1 matches at 10 bases. This CDR3 spans 15 amino acids. Germline values: CDR1 MNHEY, CDR2 SVGAGI. Trimming cost V 5 bases and J 8 bases; bases outside gene matches: 6. The CDR3 sequence: CASSRLGTGDSPLHF. CDR3 in DNA: TGTGCCAGCAGTCGCCTCGGGACAGGGGATTCACCCCTCCACTTT.

The chain carries TRBV5-4 and TRBJ1-2, with D possibly matching TRBD1 (5 bases). CDR1 and CDR2 (germline): SGHNT, YYREEE (reference sequence). Trimming left V 4 bases short and J 0 bases short, with 13 bases between. This CDR3 contains 15 residues. CDR3: CASSGGTAANYGYTF. The CDR3 nucleotides are TGTGCCAGCAGCGGGGGGACGGCAGCTAACTATGGCTACACCTTC.

This clone is a singleton in its sample. The V gene is TRBV7-3, the J gene TRBJ2-6; D is uncertain. In germline, CDR1 is SGHTA, CDR2 FQGTGA. This CDR3 is built from 16 residues. V was pared by 1 base and J by 0 bases, with 7 bases between. The CDR3 DNA sequence: TGTGCCAGCAGCTTAAACAGTCTCTCTGGGGCCAACGTCCTGACTTTC. The encoded protein is CASSLNSLSGANVLTF.

V usage is TRBV18 and J usage is TRBJ1-1; 7 bases line up with TRBD1. Germline CDR1 and CDR2: KGHSH and LQKENI. This CDR3 is 12 amino acids long. V lost 4 bases, J lost 8 bases, and 4 bases stayed unmatched. This CDR3 reads CASSLGQREAFF. Written as DNA, the CDR3 is TGTGCCAGCTCACTGGGACAGCGGGAAGCTTTCTTT.

This clone was recorded a few times. The chain employs TRBV6-4 and TRBJ2-3; 7 bases align to TRBD2. CDR1 MRHNA and CDR2 SNTAGT come from the germline V gene. Germline trimming cut 0 bases from V and 4 bases from J; bases unmatched to any gene: 16. The CDR3 has 19 residues. This CDR3 is CASSDSNVPVAGDSDTQYF. DNA for the CDR3: TGTGCCAGCAGTGACTCGAATGTCCCAGTGGCGGGGGACTCAGATACGCAGTATTTT.

The chain recombines TRBV11-2 with TRBJ2-1; 9 bases are shared with TRBD1. The CDR3 is made up of 13 amino acids. CDR1 is SGHAT, CDR2 FQNNGV, per germline. Trimming removed 3 bases from V and 8 bases from J; junction bases left unmatched: 2. The CDR3 bases are TGTGCCAGCAGCTTGGACAGGGGCTATGAGCAGTTCTTC. Protein product: CASSLDRGYEQFF.

The rearrangement links TRBV6-2 or TRBV6-3 to TRBJ1-2; TRBD1 is a possible D gene (6 bases). The CDR3 extends over 14 amino acids. Germline V gives CDR1 MNHEY, CDR2 SVGEGT. V gave up 5 bases and J gave up 3 bases, with 13 bases separating them. This chain's CDR3 is CASSLTGQHYGYTF. CDR3 nucleotides: TGTGCCAGCAGTCTGACAGGTCAACACTATGGCTACACCTTC.

The CDR3 DNA sequence: TGTGCCTGGAGTATTGATAGCGGGGTTACTGAGCAGTTCTTC. Its protein is CAWSIDSGVTEQFF. The chain couples TRBV30 to TRBJ2-1; 8 bases fit TRBD2. This CDR3 has 14 residues. Germline V CDR1 and CDR2: GTSNPN, SVGIG (reference sequence). Trimming took 2 bases from V and 9 from J; bases not matched to a gene: 9.

The rearrangement links TRBV28 to TRBJ1-5, with 8 bases that match TRBD1. V trimming: 1 base; J trimming: 3 bases; junction bases outside the gene matches: 11. Per the germline V gene, CDR1 is MDHEN and CDR2 is SYDVKM. The CDR3 runs to 18 residues. CDR3 sequence reads: CASSLSFIRTGYNQPQHF. The CDR3 region has the DNA TGTGCCAGCAGTTTATCCTTCATCCGGACAGGGTACAATCAGCCCCAGCATTTT.

This clone was counted once. The CDR3 DNA reads as TGTGCCAGCAGGACAGGGGGCGCGCAGTACTTC. The encoded protein is CASRTGGAQYF. The chain is built from TRBV27 and TRBJ2-7; 10 bases line up with TRBD1. CDR3 size: 11 residues. Germline loops: CDR1 MNHEY, CDR2 SMNVEV (reference sequence). The V and J ends lost 6 bases and 9 bases, in that order; junction bases with no gene match: 2.

The chain links TRBV6-5 to TRBJ1-1; D unresolved. Trimming left V 10 bases short and J 0 bases short, with 15 bases between. CDR1 is MNHEY and CDR2 is SVGAGI in the germline V gene. The CDR3 consists of 14 residues. The CDR3 here is CATAVRAMNTEAFF. In DNA form, the CDR3 reads TGTGCCACCGCCGTGAGGGCTATGAACACTGAAGCTTTCTTT.